This TCR beta chain was captured by sequencing in a study of T cells in Graves' hyperthyroidism and ophthalmopathy. Study-level results: Through a model of 13 V-J features, ophthalmopathy was separated from stable hyperthyroidism.

RNA transcripts served as the template for amplifying TCR beta CDR3 regions. The HTBI primer set served for first-round RT-PCR of the TCR CDR3. TCRdb reanalysed the multiplex PCR reads using MiXCR and keeps one entry per CDR3 protein. In the table there are over 500,000 distinct CDR3 sequences, roughly 17% of which are singletons. This clonotype was seen at least ten times. Antigen unknown. Looked up from germline, CDR1 is SGHTA and CDR2 is FQGTGA. J lost 3 bases, V lost 5 bases, and 2 bases had no gene match. The CDR3 has 15 residues. Specimen: blood. The chain combines TRBV7-3 with TRBJ2-1; 12 nucleotides line up with TRBD2. The clonotype was recovered from a woman between 18 and 30 years old with Graves' ophthalmopathy. CDR3 coding DNA: TGTGCCAGCAGCCAACTAGCGGGGGGCTACAATGAGCAGTTCTTC. It codes for CASSQLAGGYNEQFF.